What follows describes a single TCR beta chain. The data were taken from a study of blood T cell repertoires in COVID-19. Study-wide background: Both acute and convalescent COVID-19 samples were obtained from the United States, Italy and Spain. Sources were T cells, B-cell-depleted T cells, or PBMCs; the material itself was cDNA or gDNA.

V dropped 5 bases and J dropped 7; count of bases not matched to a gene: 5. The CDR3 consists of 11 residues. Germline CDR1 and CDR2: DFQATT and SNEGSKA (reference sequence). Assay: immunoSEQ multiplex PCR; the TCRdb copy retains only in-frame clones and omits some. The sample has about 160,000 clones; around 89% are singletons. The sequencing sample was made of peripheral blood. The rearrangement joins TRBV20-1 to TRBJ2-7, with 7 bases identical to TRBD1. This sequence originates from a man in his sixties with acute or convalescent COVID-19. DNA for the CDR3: TGCAGTGCTTTGGGACAGAGGGAGCAGTACTTC. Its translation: CSALGQREQYF.